The sequence of this TCR beta chain was determined in a study of cytomegalovirus exposure and HLA in healthy donors. Study-wide background: The 120 validation repertoires, a later analysis reported, used the same platform as the approximately 630 first-cohort repertoires.

Concerning this clone itself: Distinct nucleotide sequences in the sample also encode this CDR3.

This CDR3 is built from 14 residues. With V trimmed by 2 bases and J by 1 base, 2 bases remained unmatched. CDR1 MNHEY and CDR2 SVGAGI come from the germline V gene. Assay used: immunoSEQ multiplex PCR; TCRdb lists only in-frame clones, some missing. This table has about 150,000 clones, 80% to 90% appearing once. This chain joins TRBV6-5 and TRBJ2-7; 7 positions match TRBD1. The source material was PBMCs. The clonotype was recovered from a woman aged 18-29 years in good health and CMV-seropositive. The CDR3 protein is CASSYGDSSYEQYF. The CDR3 DNA reads TGTGCCAGCAGTTACGGGGACAGTTCCTACGAGCAGTACTTC.